A single sample gave rise to the 13 T cell receptor beta chains below, sequenced in a study of sequential checkpoint blockade in melanoma. Specified treatment: randomized to nivolumab then ipilimumab (arm A) or the reverse (arm B). Clones were sequenced by immunoSEQ multiplex PCR, and TCRdb holds only the in-frame ones, with some missing. The sample comprises under 12,000 clones, less than 80% of which are singletons, and roughly 12% rests with the top ten. This specimen was CD8+ T cells sorted from blood (inferred from file names), taken from a patient given nivolumab and ipilimumab in sequence. The receptors were sampled from a human donor with melanoma.

This clone is deemed medium-sized. The V and J genes are TRBV7-9 and TRBJ2-1; 10 bases align to TRBD2. Germline loops: CDR1 SEHNR, CDR2 FQNEAQ (reference sequence). This CDR3 has 16 amino acids. Trimming removed 5 bases from V and 5 bases from J; junction bases left unmatched: 9. The CDR3 bases are TGTGCCAGCAGCGCCCCCCCTAGCGGGGGAGACAATGAGCAGTTCTTC. Translated, it gives CASSAPPSGGDNEQFF.

The chain joins TRBV7-6 to TRBJ2-7; 7 positions match TRBD2. The length of the CDR3 is 15 residues. Trimming took 0 bases from V and 3 from J; bases not matched to a gene: 5. CDR1 is SGHVS and CDR2 is FNYEAQ in the germline V gene. CDR3 in amino acids: CASSLAHTSDYEQYF. As DNA, the CDR3 is TGTGCCAGCAGCTTAGCCCATACTAGCGACTACGAGCAGTACTTC.

The chain couples TRBV6-1 to TRBJ2-1; D is perhaps TRBD1 (5 bases). This CDR3 is 14 amino acids long. The V gene's germline CDR1 is MNHNS and CDR2 SASEGT. The V and J ends lost 5 bases and 6 bases respectively, with 14 bases between them. The CDR3 spells CASSLPRVSNEQFF. CDR3 nucleotides: TGTGCCAGCAGTCTACCCAGGGTCTCCAATGAGCAGTTCTTC.

This sequence joins TRBV19 and TRBJ2-1; 9 bases line up with TRBD1. Germline assignment: CDR1 LNHDA and CDR2 SQIVND (reference sequence). The V segment lost 3 bases and the J segment 3 bases; nucleotides outside the gene matches: 0. The CDR3 length is 14 residues. This CDR3 is CASSMGQGYNEQFF. The CDR3 DNA reads as TGTGCCAGTAGTATGGGACAGGGCTACAATGAGCAGTTCTTC.

J is TRBJ2-1 and V is TRBV7-3; 9 bases fit TRBD2. CDR3 length: 16 amino acids. V gave up 5 bases and J gave up 0 bases; unmatched junction bases: 5. The germline CDR1 and CDR2 sequences are SGHTA and FQGTGA. The CDR3 reads CASSPKLAGSYNEQFF. DNA for the CDR3: TGTGCCAGCAGCCCCAAACTAGCGGGCTCCTACAATGAGCAGTTCTTC.

This clone was counted between two and nine times. The rearrangement joins TRBV19 to TRBJ1-1, with 9 bases that match TRBD1. V lost 6 bases to trimming and J lost 1 base; unmatched junction nucleotides: 9. The length of the CDR3 is 16 residues. CDR1 is LNHDA and CDR2 is SQIVND in the germline V gene (reference sequence). For the CDR3, the DNA is TGTGCCAGTAGATCAGTCCCGGGACAGGGGAACACTGAAGCTTTCTTT. Translating it yields CASRSVPGQGNTEAFF.

The V gene is TRBV2, the J gene TRBJ2-3, with D tentatively TRBD1 (6 bases). V shed 7 bases and J shed 0 bases, with 17 bases lying between them. This CDR3 has 16 amino acids. The germline V gene has CDR1 SNHLY and CDR2 FYNNEI. The CDR3 bases are TGTGCCAGCATCAGAAGGGGGATGAAAAGCACAGATACGCAGTATTTT. Protein sequence: CASIRRGMKSTDTQYF.

The chain couples TRBV19 to TRBJ2-1; a possible D gene is TRBD1 (5 bases). V was shortened by 5 bases and J by 6 bases, with 8 bases between the two germline ends. The CDR3 contains 12 residues. CDR1 and CDR2 from the germline V gene are LNHDA and SQIVND (reference sequence). The CDR3 DNA reads TGTGCCAGTAGTCAGGGCGGCAATGAGCAGTTCTTC. Residues: CASSQGGNEQFF.

V usage is TRBV15 and J usage is TRBJ2-7, with TRBD1 identical over 9 bases. The length of the CDR3 is 15 residues. Germline loops: CDR1 LNHNV, CDR2 YYDKDF (reference sequence). Germline trimming cut 6 bases from V and 3 bases from J; bases unmatched to any gene: 9. The CDR3 nucleotides are TGTGCCACCAGTCCGGACAGGGGCCCCAACTACGAGCAGTACTTC. Encoded protein: CATSPDRGPNYEQYF.

CDR3 loop: CASSLQGGRGDTGELFF. The DNA of the CDR3 is TGTGCCAGCAGCCTCCAAGGGGGACGGGGGGACACCGGGGAGCTGTTTTTT. The chain is built from TRBV27 and TRBJ2-2, with D possibly being TRBD2 (7 bases). V was cut by 6 bases and J by 3 bases, with 20 bases left in between. The length of the CDR3 is 17 residues. From germline, CDR1 is MNHEY and CDR2 SMNVEV (reference sequence).

This rearrangement joins TRBV19 to TRBJ2-1; D gene unclear. Trimming removed 1 base at V and 4 bases at J, with 5 bases between. Germline values: CDR1 LNHDA, CDR2 SQIVND (reference sequence). The length of the CDR3 is 13 residues. Written as DNA, the CDR3 is TGTGCCAGTAGTATAGGACTTTACAATGAGCAGTTCTTC. It codes for CASSIGLYNEQFF. The full variable domain, completed using reference TRBV19 and TRBJ2-1, is DGGITQSPKYLFRKEGQNVTLSCEQNLNHDAMYWYRQDPGQGLRLIYYSQIVNDFQKGDIAEGYSVSREKKESFPLTVTSAQKNPTAFYLCASSIGLYNEQFFGPGTRLTVL.

This clone was seen a few times. The rearrangement links TRBV19 to TRBJ2-1; 7 nucleotides line up with TRBD1. Germline V gene lookup returns CDR1 LNHDA and CDR2 SQIVND (reference sequence). The CDR3 spans 17 residues. V lost 5 bases, J lost 4 bases, and 14 bases stayed unmatched. CDR3 in DNA: TGTGCCAGTAGTTTTGACAGGGAAAAGAATCTATACAATGAGCAGTTCTTC. Protein product: CASSFDREKNLYNEQFF.

The chain links TRBV12-2 to TRBJ2-7; whether TRBD1, the table's D call, matches the DNA was not checked. TRBV12-2 is assigned pseudogene status. The CDR3 length is 16 residues. The CDR3 sequence: CASRRGYRGKDYEQYF. CDR3 DNA: TGTGCAAGTCGCAGGGGCTACAGGGGAAAGGACTACGAGCAGTACTTC.